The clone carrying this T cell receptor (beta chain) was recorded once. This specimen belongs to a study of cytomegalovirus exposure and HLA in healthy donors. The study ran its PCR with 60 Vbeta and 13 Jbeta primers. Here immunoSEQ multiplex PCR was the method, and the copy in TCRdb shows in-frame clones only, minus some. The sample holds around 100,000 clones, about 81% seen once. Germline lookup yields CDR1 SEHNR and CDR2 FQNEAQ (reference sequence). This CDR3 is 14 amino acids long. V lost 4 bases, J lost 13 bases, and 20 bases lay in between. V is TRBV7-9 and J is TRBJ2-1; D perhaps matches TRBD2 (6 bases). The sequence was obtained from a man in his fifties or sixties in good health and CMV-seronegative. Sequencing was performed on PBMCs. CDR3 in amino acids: CASSYSGERDGQFF. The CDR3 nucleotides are TGTGCCAGCAGCTATTCGGGGGAACGGGATGGACAGTTCTTC.